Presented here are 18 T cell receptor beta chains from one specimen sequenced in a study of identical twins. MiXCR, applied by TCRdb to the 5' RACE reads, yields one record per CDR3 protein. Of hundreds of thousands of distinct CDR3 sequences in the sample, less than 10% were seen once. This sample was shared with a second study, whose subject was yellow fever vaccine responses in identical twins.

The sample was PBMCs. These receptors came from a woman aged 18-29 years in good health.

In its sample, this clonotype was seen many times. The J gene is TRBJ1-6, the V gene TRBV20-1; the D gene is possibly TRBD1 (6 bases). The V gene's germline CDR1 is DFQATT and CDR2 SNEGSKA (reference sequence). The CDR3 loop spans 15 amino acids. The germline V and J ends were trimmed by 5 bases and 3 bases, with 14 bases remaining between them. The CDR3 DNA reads TGCAGTGCTGAGTGGGGGGGCGGCTATAATTCACCCCTCCACTTT. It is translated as CSAEWGGGYNSPLHF.

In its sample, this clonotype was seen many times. The CDR3 DNA reads as TGTGCCAGCAGCCCCAGGGAATATCCCTACCAAGAGACCCAGTACTTC. This encodes CASSPREYPYQETQYF. The genes are TRBV7-8 and TRBJ2-5; perhaps TRBD1 as D (5 bases). Germline lookup yields CDR1 SGHVS and CDR2 FQNEAQ. V was trimmed by 5 bases and J by 0 bases, leaving 16 bases between them. The CDR3 is 16 amino acids.

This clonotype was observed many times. CDR3 amino acids: CASSLEGEKGTGELFF. DNA for the CDR3: TGTGCCAGCAGCTTGGAAGGGGAGAAAGGGACCGGGGAGCTGTTTTTT. The chain employs TRBV5-6 and TRBJ2-2; TRBD1 or TRBD2 may be the D gene (5 bases each). The ends were cut back, 0 bases at V and 5 bases at J, with 14 bases in the middle. CDR3 length: 16 amino acids. Germline V CDR1 and CDR2: SGHDT, YYEEEE.

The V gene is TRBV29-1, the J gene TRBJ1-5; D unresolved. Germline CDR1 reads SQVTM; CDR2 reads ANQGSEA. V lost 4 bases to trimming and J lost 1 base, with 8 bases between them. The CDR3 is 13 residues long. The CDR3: CSVVLGSNQPQHF. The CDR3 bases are TGCAGCGTTGTCCTTGGAAGCAATCAGCCCCAGCATTTT. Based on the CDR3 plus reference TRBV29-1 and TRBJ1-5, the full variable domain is SAVISQKPSRDICQRGTSLTIQCQVDSQVTMMFWYRQQPGQSLTLIATANQGSEATYESGFVIDKFPISRPNLTFSTLTVSNMSPEDSSIYLCSVVLGSNQPQHFGDGTRLSIL.

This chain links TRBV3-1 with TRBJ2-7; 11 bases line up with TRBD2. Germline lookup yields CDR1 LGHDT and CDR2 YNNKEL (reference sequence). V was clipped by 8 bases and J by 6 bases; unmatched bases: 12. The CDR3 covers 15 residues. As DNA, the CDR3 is TGTGCCAGCTGCTACCATAGCGGGAGGGCCTTCGAGCAGTACTTC. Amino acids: CASCYHSGRAFEQYF.

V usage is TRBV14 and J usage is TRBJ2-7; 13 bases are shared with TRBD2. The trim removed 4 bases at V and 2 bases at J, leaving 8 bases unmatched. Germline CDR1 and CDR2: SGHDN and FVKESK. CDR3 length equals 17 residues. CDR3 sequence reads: CASSPGTSGKLTYEQYF. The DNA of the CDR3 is TGTGCCAGCAGCCCGGGGACTAGCGGGAAATTGACCTACGAGCAGTACTTC.

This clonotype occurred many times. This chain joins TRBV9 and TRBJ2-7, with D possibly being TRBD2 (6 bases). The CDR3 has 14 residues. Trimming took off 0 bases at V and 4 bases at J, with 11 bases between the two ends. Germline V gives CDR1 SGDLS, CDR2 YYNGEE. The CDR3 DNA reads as TGTGCCAGCAGCGTAGCTTCTGGGGGGTACGAGCAGTACTTC. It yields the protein CASSVASGGYEQYF. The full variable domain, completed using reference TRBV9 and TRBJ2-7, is DSGVTQTPKHLITATGQRVTLRCSPRSGDLSVYWYQQSLDQGLQFLIQYYNGEERAKGNILERFSAQQFPDLHSELNLSSLELGDSALYFCASSVASGGYEQYFGPGTRLTVT.

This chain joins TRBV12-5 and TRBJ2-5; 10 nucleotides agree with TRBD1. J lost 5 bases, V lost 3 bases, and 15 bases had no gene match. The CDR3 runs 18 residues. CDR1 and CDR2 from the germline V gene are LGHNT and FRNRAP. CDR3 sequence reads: CASGFYPDGTGVKETQYF. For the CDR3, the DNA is TGTGCTAGTGGTTTTTATCCGGACGGGACAGGGGTAAAGGAGACCCAGTACTTC.

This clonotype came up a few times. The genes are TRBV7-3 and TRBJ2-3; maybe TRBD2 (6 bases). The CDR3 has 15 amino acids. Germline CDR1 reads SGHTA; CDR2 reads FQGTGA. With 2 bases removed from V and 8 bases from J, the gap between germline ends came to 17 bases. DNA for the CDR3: TGTGCCAGCAGCTTATCGTTGGAGGGGTGGGGTACGCAGTATTTT. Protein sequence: CASSLSLEGWGTQYF.

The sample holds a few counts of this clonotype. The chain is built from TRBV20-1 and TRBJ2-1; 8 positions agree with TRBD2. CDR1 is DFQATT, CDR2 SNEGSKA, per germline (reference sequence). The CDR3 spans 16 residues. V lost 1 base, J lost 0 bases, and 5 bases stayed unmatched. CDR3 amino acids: CSARAIAGPSYNEQFF. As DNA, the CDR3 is TGCAGTGCTAGAGCCATAGCGGGGCCCTCCTACAATGAGCAGTTCTTC.

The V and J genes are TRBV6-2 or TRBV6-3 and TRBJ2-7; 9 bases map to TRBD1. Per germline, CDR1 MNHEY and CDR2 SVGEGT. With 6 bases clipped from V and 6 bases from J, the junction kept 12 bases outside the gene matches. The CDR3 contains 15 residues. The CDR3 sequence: CASRPTGTGKVEQYF. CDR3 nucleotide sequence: TGTGCCAGCAGACCGACCGGGACAGGGAAGGTCGAGCAGTACTTC.

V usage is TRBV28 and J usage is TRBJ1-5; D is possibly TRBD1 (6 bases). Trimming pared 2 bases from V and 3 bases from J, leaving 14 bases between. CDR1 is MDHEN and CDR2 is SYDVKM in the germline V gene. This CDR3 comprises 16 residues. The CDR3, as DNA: TGTGCCAGCAGTTTAAGCCATGACAGGCCCAATCAGCCCCAGCATTTT. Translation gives CASSLSHDRPNQPQHF.

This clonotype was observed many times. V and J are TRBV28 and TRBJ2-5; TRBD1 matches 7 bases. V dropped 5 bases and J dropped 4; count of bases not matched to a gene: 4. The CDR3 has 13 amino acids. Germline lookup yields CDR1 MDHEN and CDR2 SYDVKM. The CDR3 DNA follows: TGTGCCAGCAGTGACAGGGTCCCAGAGACCCAGTACTTC. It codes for CASSDRVPETQYF.

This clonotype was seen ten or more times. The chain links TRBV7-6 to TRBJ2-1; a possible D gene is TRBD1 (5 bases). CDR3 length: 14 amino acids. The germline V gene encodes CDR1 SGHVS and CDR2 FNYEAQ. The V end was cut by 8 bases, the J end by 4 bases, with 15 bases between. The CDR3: CASSPSGAYNEQFF. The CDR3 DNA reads TGTGCCAGCTCACCCAGTGGGGCGTACAATGAGCAGTTCTTC.

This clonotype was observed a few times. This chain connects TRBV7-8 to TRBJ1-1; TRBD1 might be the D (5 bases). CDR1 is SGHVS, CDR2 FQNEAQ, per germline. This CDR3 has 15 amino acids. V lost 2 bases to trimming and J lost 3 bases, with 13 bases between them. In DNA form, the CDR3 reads TGTGCCAGCAGCTTACGTGGCAGGGTAGACACTGAAGCTTTCTTT. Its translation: CASSLRGRVDTEAFF.

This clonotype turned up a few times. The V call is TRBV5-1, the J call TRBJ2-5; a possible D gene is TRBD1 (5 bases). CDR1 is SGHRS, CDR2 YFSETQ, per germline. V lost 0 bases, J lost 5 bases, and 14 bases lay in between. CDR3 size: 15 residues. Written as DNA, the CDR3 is TGCGCCAGCAGCTTGGATCAGGGTGGTTGGGAGACCCAGTACTTC. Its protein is CASSLDQGGWETQYF.

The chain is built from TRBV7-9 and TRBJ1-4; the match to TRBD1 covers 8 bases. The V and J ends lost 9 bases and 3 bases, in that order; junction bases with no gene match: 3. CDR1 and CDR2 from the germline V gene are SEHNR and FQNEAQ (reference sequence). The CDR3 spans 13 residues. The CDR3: CARRTGPNEKLFF. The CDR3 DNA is TGTGCCAGGAGGACAGGGCCTAATGAAAAACTGTTTTTT.

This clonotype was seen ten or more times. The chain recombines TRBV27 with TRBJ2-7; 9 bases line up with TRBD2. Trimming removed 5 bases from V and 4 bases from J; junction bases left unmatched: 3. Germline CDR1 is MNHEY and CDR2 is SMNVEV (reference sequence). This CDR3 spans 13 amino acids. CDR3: CASSRTSAYEQYF. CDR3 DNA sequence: TGTGCCAGCAGTCGGACTAGCGCATACGAGCAGTACTTC.